This TCR beta chain was sequenced during a study of blood T cell repertoires in COVID-19. The assay was immunoSEQ multiplex PCR, and TCRdb's table has in-frame clones only and misses some. The table has 250,000 to 350,000 clones, 75% to 90% seen once; the top ten hold under 15%. The V end lost 1 base, the J end lost 5 bases, and 8 bases lay between the germline ends. Germline V gene data show CDR1 as ENHRY and CDR2 as SYGVKD. The CDR3 loop spans 14 amino acids. The chain carries TRBV10-3 and TRBJ1-4; D is uncertain. This sequence was found in a woman aged 55-69 years with acute or convalescent COVID-19. The sequencing sample was made of peripheral blood. The CDR3 nucleotides are TGTGCCATCAGTGAGTTCCCGGGGAATGAAAAACTGTTTTTT. It translates to CAISEFPGNEKLFF.